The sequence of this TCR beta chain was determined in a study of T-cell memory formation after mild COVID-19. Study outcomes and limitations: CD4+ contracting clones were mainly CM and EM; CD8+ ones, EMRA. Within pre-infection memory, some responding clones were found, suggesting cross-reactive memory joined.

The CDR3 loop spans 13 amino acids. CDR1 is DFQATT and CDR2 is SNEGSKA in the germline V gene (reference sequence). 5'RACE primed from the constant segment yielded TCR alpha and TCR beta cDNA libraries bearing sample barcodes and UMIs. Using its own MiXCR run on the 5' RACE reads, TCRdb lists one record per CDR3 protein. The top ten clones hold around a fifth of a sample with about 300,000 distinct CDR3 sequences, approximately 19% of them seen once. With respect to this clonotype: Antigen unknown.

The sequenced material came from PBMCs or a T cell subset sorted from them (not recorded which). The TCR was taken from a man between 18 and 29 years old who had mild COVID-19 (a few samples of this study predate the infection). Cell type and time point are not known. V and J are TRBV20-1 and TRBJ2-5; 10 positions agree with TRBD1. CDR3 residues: CTARQGAYETQYF. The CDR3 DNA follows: TGCACCGCCCGACAGGGGGCTTATGAGACCCAGTACTTC.